Below, 30 T cell receptor beta chains from the same sample are listed, as sequenced in a study of T cell changes during pregnancy in multiple sclerosis. Assay: immunoSEQ multiplex PCR; the TCRdb copy retains only in-frame clones and omits some. In the table there are 78,000 or so clones, over 80% of which are singletons. The starting material was CD4+ T cells from peripheral blood mononuclear cells, obtained before pregnancy. All receptors derive from a female donor with multiple sclerosis, enrolled in a pregnancy study.

The V call is TRBV5-4, the J call TRBJ1-2; 8 bases align to TRBD1. V gave up 3 bases and J gave up 4 bases; unmatched junction bases: 2. The CDR3 is 13 amino acids. Germline CDR1 is SGHNT and CDR2 is YYREEE (reference sequence). The CDR3 DNA reads as TGTGCCAGCAGCTCGGACAGGGTCTATGGCTACACCTTC. The encoded protein is CASSSDRVYGYTF.

This rearrangement joins TRBV18 to TRBJ2-7; D is possibly TRBD2 (5 bases). The CDR3 is 14 residues long. Trimming shortened V by 3 bases and J by 1 base, and 10 bases separated the two germline ends. Germline values: CDR1 KGHSH, CDR2 LQKENI. CDR3 bases: TGTGCCAGCTCACCTCTCGAGGGTTCCTACGAGCAGTACTTC. Encoded protein: CASSPLEGSYEQYF.

The rearrangement joins TRBV7-2 to TRBJ1-5, with a possible D match to TRBD1 (6 bases). The V gene lost 6 bases and the J gene lost 2 bases, with 14 bases spanning the gap. The CDR3 is made up of 15 amino acids. CDR1 and CDR2 from the germline V gene are SGHTA and FQGNSA. The CDR3, as DNA: TGTGCCAGCAGAAGGACAGCTCTTGGCAATCAGCCCCAGCATTTT. Amino acid sequence: CASRRTALGNQPQHF.

V usage is TRBV5-1 and J usage is TRBJ2-4; 15 bases map to TRBD2. J was trimmed by 6 bases and V by 4 bases; bases with no gene match: 2. The CDR3 extends over 15 amino acids. The V gene's germline CDR1 is SGHRS and CDR2 YFSETQ. DNA of the CDR3: TGCGCCAGCAGCCTGGGACTAGCGGGGGGAAACATTCAGTACTTC. Its protein product is CASSLGLAGGNIQYF. Filled out from reference TRBV5-1 and TRBJ2-4, the complete variable domain reads KAGVTQTPRYLIKTRGQQVTLSCSPISGHRSVSWYQQTPGQGLQFLFEYFSETQRNKGNFPGRFSGRQFSNSRSEMNVSTLELGDSALYLCASSLGLAGGNIQYFGAGTRLSVL.

The chain uses TRBV7-9 and TRBJ1-2, with no clear D. The length of the CDR3 is 14 residues. V lost 3 bases and J lost 1, with 9 bases in between. CDR1 is SEHNR, CDR2 FQNEAQ, per germline (reference sequence). CDR3 coding DNA: TGTGCCAGCAGCTTCGATGGGAGTAACTATGGCTACACCTTC. This sequence encodes CASSFDGSNYGYTF.

The rearrangement uses TRBV15 and TRBJ2-5, with TRBD2 identical over 14 bases. After removal of 1 base from V and 4 bases from J, the junction contained 5 bases not matched to a gene. Germline V lookup: CDR1 LNHNV, CDR2 YYDKDF (reference sequence). The CDR3 runs 17 residues. CDR3 bases: TGTGCCACCAGCAGAGGATTGGGACTAGCGGGAGCAGAGACCCAGTACTTC. This encodes CATSRGLGLAGAETQYF.

CDR3 sequence: CASSDISAQGMNYGYTF. CDR3 nucleotide sequence: TGTGCCAGTAGTGACATATCAGCACAGGGGATGAATTATGGCTACACCTTC. The chain couples TRBV19 to TRBJ1-2, with TRBD1 identical over 7 bases. This CDR3 has 17 amino acids. Germline V gene sequence: CDR1 LNHDA, CDR2 SQIVND (reference sequence). Trimming cost V 5 bases and J 5 bases; bases outside gene matches: 17.

The V call is TRBV5-1, the J call TRBJ1-4; D is ambiguous. V lost 1 base and J 0 bases, leaving 16 bases between the germline ends. Per germline, CDR1 SGHRS and CDR2 YFSETQ. The CDR3 is made up of 18 amino acids. The CDR3 is CASSLLQGALATNEKLFF. CDR3 in DNA: TGCGCCAGCAGCTTGTTACAAGGAGCACTTGCAACTAATGAAAAACTGTTTTTT.

The V gene is TRBV6-6, the J gene TRBJ1-3, with D possibly TRBD1 on 5 matching bases. Germline V CDR1 and CDR2: MNHNY, SVGAGI (reference sequence). Trimming left V 0 bases short and J 9 bases short, with 9 bases between. This CDR3 is built from 13 residues. CDR3 DNA sequence: TGTGCCAGCAGTTACTCGACGGGGGGCACCATATATTTT. It yields the protein CASSYSTGGTIYF.

V usage is TRBV4-3 and J usage is TRBJ1-6; D is unclear. The CDR3 extends over 15 amino acids. Between the trimmed V and J ends, which lost 6 bases and 6 bases, there was a span of 15 bases. CDR1 is LGHNA and CDR2 is YSLEER in the germline V gene. CDR3 bases: TGCGCCAGCAGAGAAAGCCCGGGAGGTAATTCACCCCTCCACTTT. Protein sequence: CASRESPGGNSPLHF.

The chain uses TRBV2 and TRBJ1-1, with TRBD1 identical over 11 bases. Germline V gene data show CDR1 as SNHLY and CDR2 as FYNNEI. The CDR3 contains 12 residues. Trimming at V came to 6 bases and at J to 11 bases, leaving 5 bases not matched to a gene. The chain's CDR3 is CASSPGQGAAFF. The CDR3 DNA reads as TGTGCCAGCAGCCCCGGACAGGGGGCGGCTTTCTTT.

The chain links TRBV5-1 to TRBJ2-7, with D perhaps matching TRBD1 (5 bases). CDR3 size: 14 residues. Germline loops: CDR1 SGHRS, CDR2 YFSETQ. V gave up 7 bases and J gave up 1 base, with 15 bases separating them. CDR3 sequence (DNA): TGCGCCAGCTCTCTCTTAGGACATTCCTACGAGCAGTACTTC. The encoded protein is CASSLLGHSYEQYF.

This chain links TRBV4-1 with TRBJ2-1; 8 bases are shared with TRBD2. J was trimmed by 4 bases and V by 1 base; bases with no gene match: 18. Germline CDR1 reads MGHRA; CDR2 reads YSYEKL. The CDR3 is 20 amino acids. The CDR3 DNA is TGCGCCAGCAGCCAAGCACCGCCGGGCGGGAGGAACCCTCCTTACAATGAGCAGTTCTTC. Translation gives CASSQAPPGGRNPPYNEQFF.

This clone has a single count. The CDR3 reads CASRRVGAKNIQYF. The CDR3 DNA follows: TGTGCCAGCAGACGGGTGGGTGCCAAAAACATTCAGTACTTC. The chain carries TRBV6-1 and TRBJ2-4, with D uncertain. Germline assignment: CDR1 MNHNS and CDR2 SASEGT. This CDR3 comprises 14 residues. V was clipped by 6 bases and J by 1 base, with 10 bases between them.

The chain employs TRBV19 and TRBJ1-1; 7 bases are shared with TRBD1. Trimming took 9 bases from V and 8 from J; bases not matched to a gene: 9. The germline V gene encodes CDR1 LNHDA and CDR2 SQIVND (reference sequence). The CDR3 covers 12 residues. DNA for the CDR3: TGTGCCAGCGATCCAGGGGGAAGAGAAGCTTTCTTT. Residues: CASDPGGREAFF.

V gene TRBV6-1 combines with J gene TRBJ2-1, with a tentative D call TRBD2 (6 bases). The CDR3 contains 15 residues. Germline V gene lookup returns CDR1 MNHNS and CDR2 SASEGT. Trimming removed 4 bases from V and 0 bases from J, with 10 bases in between. CDR3 sequence: CASSVAGPSYNEQFF. For the CDR3, the DNA is TGTGCCAGCAGTGTTGCGGGACCCTCCTACAATGAGCAGTTCTTC.

The V gene is TRBV19, the J gene TRBJ2-5; 8 bases fit TRBD2. The germline V gene has CDR1 LNHDA and CDR2 SQIVND (reference sequence). The CDR3 length is 15 residues. Trimming removed 3 bases from V and 5 bases from J; junction bases left unmatched: 8. The DNA for the CDR3 is TGTGCCAGTAGTATGGGACTAGTCGGCCGGGAGACCCAGTACTTC. Amino acids: CASSMGLVGRETQYF.

This chain links TRBV5-5 with TRBJ1-5; D ambiguous. V dropped 0 bases and J dropped 6 bases, with 13 bases sitting between them. The germline CDR1 and CDR2 sequences are SGHKS and YYEKEE (reference sequence). The CDR3 consists of 15 residues. DNA for the CDR3: TGTGCCAGCAGCTTGGAGTGGAACATAGCTCAGCCCCAGCATTTT. This encodes CASSLEWNIAQPQHF. The variable domain in full, completed from reference TRBV5-5 and TRBJ1-5, reads DAGVTQSPTHLIKTRGQQVTLRCSPISGHKSVSWYQQVLGQGPQFIFQYYEKEERGRGNFPDRFSARQFPNYSSELNVNALLLGDSALYLCASSLEWNIAQPQHFGDGTRLSIL.

The rearrangement uses TRBV2 and TRBJ1-5; 7 nucleotides match TRBD1. The V gene end was trimmed by 6 bases and the J gene end by 5 bases; junction bases not matched to a gene: 4. The CDR3 length is 13 residues. Looked up from germline, CDR1 is SNHLY and CDR2 is FYNNEI. For the CDR3, the DNA is TGTGCCAGCAGGGACAGGACTTATCAGCCCCAGCATTTT. Translated: CASRDRTYQPQHF.

The chain combines TRBV18 with TRBJ2-1; tentative D call: TRBD1 (6 bases). The V end lost 8 bases, the J end lost 6 bases, and 14 bases lay between the germline ends. Germline V gives CDR1 KGHSH, CDR2 LQKENI. CDR3 length: 13 amino acids. The CDR3 nucleotides read TGTGCCAGCACGACCCAGGGGCGCAATGAGCAGTTCTTC. It translates to CASTTQGRNEQFF.

The chain couples TRBV5-8 to TRBJ2-1; D is unclear. The CDR3 has 12 amino acids. Trimming left V 7 bases short and J 8 bases short, with 13 bases between. From germline, CDR1 is SGHTS and CDR2 YDEGEE. DNA for the CDR3: TGTGCCAGCTCGATGCGGAGATATGAGCAGTTCTTC. Its translation: CASSMRRYEQFF.

The chain uses TRBV7-2 and TRBJ1-5; TRBD1 aligns across 7 bases. The CDR3 has 15 residues. V trimming: 5 bases; J trimming: 8 bases; junction bases outside the gene matches: 12. Germline V CDR1 and CDR2: SGHTA, FQGNSA. CDR3 DNA: TGTGCCAGCAGCCTAAACGGGGCCCAGGGGGAGCCCCAGCATTTT. It specifies CASSLNGAQGEPQHF.

V is TRBV5-1 and J is TRBJ2-2, with a possible D match to TRBD1 (6 bases). V was pared by 4 bases and J by 3 bases, with 22 bases between. CDR3 length: 18 residues. CDR1 and CDR2 (germline): SGHRS, YFSETQ. The CDR3 reads CASSIRPLRGLDTGELFF. The CDR3 nucleotides are TGCGCCAGCAGCATACGACCCCTCAGGGGATTGGACACCGGGGAGCTGTTTTTT. Drawing the rest from reference TRBV5-1 and TRBJ2-2, the complete variable domain is KAGVTQTPRYLIKTRGQQVTLSCSPISGHRSVSWYQQTPGQGLQFLFEYFSETQRNKGNFPGRFSGRQFSNSRSEMNVSTLELGDSALYLCASSIRPLRGLDTGELFFGEGSRLTVL.

V usage is TRBV9 and J usage is TRBJ1-1; 9 nucleotides agree with TRBD1. Losses at the gene ends were 5 bases for V and 3 bases for J; bases not matched to a gene: 11. Germline V gene sequence: CDR1 SGDLS, CDR2 YYNGEE. The CDR3 has 16 amino acids. CDR3 region: CASSQGTGMKYTEAFF. The CDR3 DNA reads TGTGCCAGCAGTCAGGGGACAGGGATGAAGTACACTGAAGCTTTCTTT. Based on the CDR3 plus reference TRBV9 and TRBJ1-1, the full variable domain is DSGVTQTPKHLITATGQRVTLRCSPRSGDLSVYWYQQSLDQGLQFLIQYYNGEERAKGNILERFSAQQFPDLHSELNLSSLELGDSALYFCASSQGTGMKYTEAFFGQGTRLTVV.

The chain combines TRBV19 with TRBJ2-6, with D possibly matching TRBD1 (6 bases). CDR1 LNHDA and CDR2 SQIVND come from the germline V gene (reference sequence). This CDR3 has 14 amino acids. Trimming removed 9 bases from V and 2 bases from J, with 11 bases in between. The chain's CDR3 is CASYNRAGANVLTF. In DNA, the CDR3 is TGTGCCAGCTACAACAGGGCTGGGGCCAACGTCCTGACTTTC.

This clone was seen once. The rearrangement uses TRBV19 and TRBJ1-5, with 8 bases fitting TRBD1. The CDR3 spans 16 residues. Per germline, CDR1 LNHDA and CDR2 SQIVND (reference sequence). V shed 4 bases, J shed 6 bases, and the junction held 11 bases outside the gene matches. The CDR3 sequence is CASSTTGQGLVQPQHF. DNA for the CDR3: TGTGCCAGTAGTACGACTGGACAGGGATTAGTTCAGCCCCAGCATTTT. The variable domain in full, with the rest retrieved from reference TRBV19 and TRBJ1-5, is DGGITQSPKYLFRKEGQNVTLSCEQNLNHDAMYWYRQDPGQGLRLIYYSQIVNDFQKGDIAEGYSVSREKKESFPLTVTSAQKNPTAFYLCASSTTGQGLVQPQHFGDGTRLSIL.

The rearrangement uses TRBV11-2 and TRBJ2-7; 12 positions match TRBD2. Germline CDR1 is SGHAT and CDR2 is FQNNGV. The CDR3 covers 15 residues. Trimming removed 5 bases from V and 6 bases from J; junction bases left unmatched: 8. The DNA of the CDR3 is TGTGCCAGCAGCCTTAGGGGACTAGCGGGTTTCGAGCAGTACTTC. Its protein is CASSLRGLAGFEQYF.

The chain uses TRBV6-1 and TRBJ2-2; TRBD2 is a possible D gene (5 bases). V was cut by 6 bases and J by 3 bases, with 11 bases left in between. The CDR3 is 14 amino acids. Germline V gene data show CDR1 as MNHNS and CDR2 as SASEGT. The CDR3 nucleotides are TGTGCCAGCAGAGAGAGCGGTCACACCGGGGAGCTGTTTTTT. It encodes CASRESGHTGELFF.

The V gene is TRBV9, the J gene TRBJ1-6; TRBD1 aligns across 7 bases. This CDR3 has 15 residues. Germline V gene data show CDR1 as SGDLS and CDR2 as YYNGEE. V shed 4 bases and J 5 bases; nucleotides not matched to a gene: 6. CDR3 region: CASSTRDSDNSPLHF. CDR3 coding DNA: TGTGCCAGCAGCACCCGGGACAGCGATAATTCACCCCTCCACTTT.

The chain combines TRBV13 with TRBJ1-1; the D gene is possibly TRBD1 (6 bases). The V gene lost 5 bases and the J gene lost 7 bases, with 11 bases spanning the gap. The CDR3 has 12 residues. Germline V gene data show CDR1 as PRHDT and CDR2 as FYEKMQ (reference sequence). The CDR3 sequence is CASSRTDFEAFF. CDR3 DNA sequence: TGTGCCAGCAGCCGGACAGATTTTGAAGCTTTCTTT.